A single sample is the source of the 30 T cell receptor beta chains below, sequenced in a study of blood T cell repertoires in COVID-19. Clones were sequenced by immunoSEQ multiplex PCR, and TCRdb holds only the in-frame ones, with some missing. This sample has 200,000 to 250,000 clones; just over 85% occur once, and the top ten carry 2% to 2.5%. The material sequenced was peripheral blood. The origin of the receptors is a man aged 25 to 40 who had recovered from COVID-19.

The chain links TRBV10-2 to TRBJ2-7, with D possibly TRBD1 on 5 matching bases. This CDR3 is built from 13 residues. V shed 9 bases and J shed 0 bases, with 12 bases lying between them. In germline, CDR1 is WSHSY, CDR2 SAAADI. In nucleotides, the CDR3 is TGCGCCAGGATAGAAGGGGTCTCCTACGAGCAGTACTTC. Encoded protein: CARIEGVSYEQYF.

The genes are TRBV11-2 and TRBJ2-7, with 12 bases matching TRBD2. V shed 1 base, J shed 3 bases, and the junction held 1 base outside the gene matches. The CDR3 consists of 15 residues. Germline CDR1 is SGHAT and CDR2 is FQNNGV. The CDR3 region is CASSLGTSGDYEQYF. The CDR3 DNA is TGTGCCAGCAGCTTAGGGACTAGCGGGGACTACGAGCAGTACTTC.

The rearrangement uses TRBV9 and TRBJ2-3; 7 nucleotides match TRBD1. The CDR3 consists of 15 residues. Per germline, CDR1 SGDLS and CDR2 YYNGEE. J was trimmed by 0 bases and V by 4 bases; bases with no gene match: 5. The CDR3 bases are TGTGCCAGCAGCCAAGGGACAGTAAGCACAGATACGCAGTATTTT. Translated: CASSQGTVSTDTQYF.

The chain employs TRBV30 and TRBJ1-6, with D uncertain. Germline CDR1 GTSNPN, CDR2 SVGIG (reference sequence). This CDR3 is built from 11 residues. V lost 7 bases and J lost 7, with 8 bases in between. CDR3 sequence: CALGSNSPLHF. The CDR3 DNA is TGTGCCTTGGGAAGCAATTCACCCCTCCACTTT. The entire variable domain, with the rest obtained from reference TRBV30 and TRBJ1-6, is as follows: SQTIHQWPATLVQPVGSPLSLECTVEGTSNPNLYWYRQAAGRGLQLLFYSVGIGQISSEVPQNLSASRPQDRQFILSSKKLLLSDSGFYLCALGSNSPLHFGNGTRLTVT.

This clone was counted only a few times. The gene calls are TRBV12-3 or TRBV12-4 and TRBJ2-1; D is perhaps TRBD2 (6 bases). V was pared by 6 bases and J by 10 bases, with 16 bases between. The CDR3 is 13 residues long. The CDR3 loop is CASSSIRLDEQFF. In nucleotides, the CDR3 is TGTGCCAGCAGCTCGATCAGACTAGACGAGCAGTTCTTC.

The chain links TRBV5-1 to TRBJ2-7, with 9 bases that match TRBD1. This CDR3 has 16 amino acids. In germline, CDR1 is SGHRS, CDR2 YFSETQ. The junction had 8 bases not matched to a gene; V was cut back by 1 base and J by 3 bases. The CDR3 DNA reads as TGCGCCAGCAGCTTGACAGGGGGCGTTTCCAGCTACGAGCAGTACTTC. Translating gives CASSLTGGVSSYEQYF.

Points on this clone: The junction does not match germline at one end; this may be a read error. The rearrangement joins TRBV2 to TRBJ2-1; D unclear. CDR1 is SNHLY, CDR2 FYNNEI, per germline. The CDR3 is made up of 11 amino acids. The CDR3 region is CASRPYHEQFF. Written as DNA, the CDR3 is TGTGCCAGCAGACCCTACCATGAGCAGTTCTTC.

The V call is TRBV5-1, the J call TRBJ1-2; perhaps TRBD1 as D (6 bases). The CDR3 extends over 16 amino acids. V was clipped by 3 bases and J by 2 bases, with 17 bases between them. The germline gives CDR1 SGHRS, CDR2 YFSETQ. DNA of the CDR3: TGCGCCAGCAGCTCTACTTCTTGGACAGAGAACTATGGCTACACCTTC. This codes for CASSSTSWTENYGYTF.

The gene calls are TRBV6-1 and TRBJ1-6; D remains ambiguous. In germline, CDR1 is MNHNS, CDR2 SASEGT. V shed 9 bases and J shed 10 bases, with 16 bases lying between them. The CDR3 runs to 13 residues. The CDR3 is CASFPRRESPLHF. DNA of the CDR3: TGTGCCAGTTTCCCGAGGAGAGAATCACCCCTCCACTTT.

The J gene is TRBJ1-2, the V gene TRBV3-1 (or the pseudogene TRBV3-2); TRBD1 aligns across 9 bases. CDR1 is LGHDT, CDR2 YNNKEL, per germline (reference sequence). The CDR3 runs to 15 residues. J gave up 2 bases and V 8 bases, and 9 bases lay outside the gene matches. The CDR3 sequence is CASRLEGQGNYGYTF. The CDR3 region has the DNA TGTGCCAGCCGTCTTGAGGGACAGGGAAACTATGGCTACACCTTC.

The chain combines TRBV12-3 or TRBV12-4 with TRBJ2-7; no clear D gene. V shed 2 bases and J shed 6 bases, with 5 bases lying between them. The CDR3 loop spans 11 amino acids. The chain's CDR3 is CASSLSGEQYF. In DNA, the CDR3 is TGTGCCAGCAGTTTATCCGGCGAGCAGTACTTC.

In its sample, this clone was seen many times. The rearrangement uses TRBV4-3 and TRBJ2-7; 7 bases agree with TRBD1. The CDR3 extends over 15 amino acids. In germline, CDR1 is LGHNA, CDR2 YSLEER. V gave up 1 base and J gave up 4 bases; unmatched junction bases: 7. CDR3: CASSQGRGQSYEQYF. The CDR3 DNA is TGCGCCAGCAGCCAAGGCCGGGGACAGTCTTACGAGCAGTACTTC.

The rearrangement links TRBV6-2 or TRBV6-3 to TRBJ2-5; 8 nucleotides align to TRBD1. The CDR3 loop spans 13 amino acids. V lost 4 bases and J lost 6; bases outside the gene matches: 4. CDR1 is MNHEY, CDR2 SVGEGT, per germline. CDR3 DNA sequence: TGTGCCAGCAGTTGGGACAGGCAACAGACCCAGTACTTC. Encoded protein: CASSWDRQQTQYF.

The genes are TRBV18 and TRBJ2-5; D remains unclear. Germline CDR1 KGHSH, CDR2 LQKENI. There are 15 residues in the CDR3. V was pared by 4 bases and J by 2 bases, with 14 bases between. Written as DNA, the CDR3 is TGTGCCAGCTCACGGCAGACCCCGCGGCAAGAGACCCAGTACTTC. Its protein is CASSRQTPRQETQYF.

The chain has TRBV2 and TRBJ1-4; TRBD1 agrees at 9 bases. This CDR3 is built from 17 residues. Germline lookup yields CDR1 SNHLY and CDR2 FYNNEI. Trimming cost V 2 bases and J 1 base; bases outside gene matches: 5. CDR3 coding DNA: TGTGCCAGCAGTGAAAGTGACAGGGGGGAAACTAATGAAAAACTGTTTTTT. Its protein is CASSESDRGETNEKLFF.

The chain couples TRBV18 to TRBJ1-3; tentative D call: TRBD1 (5 bases). Deletions cut 3 bases from V and 3 bases from J, with 6 bases between. CDR3 length equals 13 residues. CDR1 and CDR2 from the germline V gene are KGHSH and LQKENI. The CDR3 region is CASSPTDGNTIYF. CDR3 in DNA: TGTGCCAGCTCACCGACAGATGGAAACACCATATATTTT.

The rearrangement uses TRBV15 and TRBJ1-3; 7 nucleotides agree with TRBD1. The germline V gene encodes CDR1 LNHNV and CDR2 YYDKDF (reference sequence). The CDR3 sequence is 16 residues long. J lost 4 bases, V lost 0 bases, and 6 bases had no gene match. The chain's CDR3 is CATSRDRGTEGNTIYF. Here the CDR3 DNA reads TGTGCCACCAGCAGAGATAGAGGGACAGAGGGAAACACCATATATTTT.

The rearrangement links TRBV5-4 to TRBJ2-1; maybe TRBD2 (6 bases). Germline V gives CDR1 SGHNT, CDR2 YYREEE (reference sequence). The CDR3 length is 15 residues. Trimming left V 1 base short and J 4 bases short, with 12 bases between. This CDR3 reads CASSLWVSGYNEQFF. The CDR3 DNA is TGTGCCAGCAGCTTGTGGGTTAGCGGTTACAATGAGCAGTTCTTC.

The V gene is TRBV11-2, the J gene TRBJ1-2, with D perhaps matching TRBD1 (5 bases). The germline CDR1 and CDR2 sequences are SGHAT and FQNNGV. V was clipped by 0 bases and J by 4 bases, with 12 bases between them. This CDR3 is built from 15 residues. Written as DNA, the CDR3 is TGTGCCAGCAGCTTAGATGGGGCGGGGCTCTATGGCTACACCTTC. This encodes CASSLDGAGLYGYTF.

This sequence joins TRBV11-3 and TRBJ1-3; TRBD1 is a possible D gene (5 bases). The length of the CDR3 is 15 residues. Germline V gives CDR1 SGHNT, CDR2 YENEEA. Trimming took off 1 base at V and 0 bases at J, with 7 bases between the two ends. CDR3 sequence: CASSLGQSSGNTIYF. DNA for the CDR3: TGTGCCAGCAGCTTAGGACAGAGCTCTGGAAACACCATATATTTT.

The gene calls are TRBV6-5 and TRBJ2-5, with TRBD1 identical over 9 bases. This CDR3 comprises 16 residues. Unmatched junction bases numbered 10, after V lost 2 bases and J lost 6 bases. CDR1 MNHEY and CDR2 SVGAGI come from the germline V gene. CDR3 amino acids: CASSYRGQGKAQTQYF. Written as DNA, the CDR3 is TGTGCCAGCAGTTACCGGGGACAGGGAAAAGCGCAGACCCAGTACTTC.

This chain joins TRBV15 and TRBJ2-2; no definite D call. V dropped 0 bases and J dropped 13 bases, with 15 bases sitting between them. CDR3 size: 14 residues. Germline CDR1 and CDR2: LNHNV and YYDKDF (reference sequence). The CDR3 sequence is CATSRDSVRRVLFF. CDR3 coding DNA: TGTGCCACCAGCAGAGATTCGGTCCGGAGAGTGCTGTTTTTT.

The J gene is TRBJ1-1, the V gene TRBV5-1, with D perhaps TRBD1 (6 bases). The V and J ends lost 0 bases and 2 bases respectively, with 11 bases between them. The CDR3 is 15 residues long. Germline V lookup: CDR1 SGHRS, CDR2 YFSETQ. This chain's CDR3 is CASSLVAGANTEAFF. CDR3 bases: TGCGCCAGCAGCTTGGTTGCAGGGGCTAACACTGAAGCTTTCTTT.

V is TRBV5-8 and J is TRBJ2-7, with D possibly matching TRBD1 (6 bases). Trimming removed 0 bases from V and 6 bases from J, with 13 bases in between. Looked up from germline, CDR1 is SGHTS and CDR2 is YDEGEE. The length of the CDR3 is 14 residues. The CDR3 sequence: CASSLGQAWGEQYF. In nucleotides, the CDR3 is TGTGCCAGCAGCTTGGGACAGGCCTGGGGCGAGCAGTACTTC.

This chain connects TRBV11-2 to TRBJ1-3; D is ambiguous. CDR3 length equals 15 residues. V was clipped by 0 bases and J by 0 bases, with 6 bases between them. In germline, CDR1 is SGHAT, CDR2 FQNNGV. The CDR3 is CASSLDRFSGNTIYF. CDR3 nucleotide sequence: TGTGCCAGCAGCTTAGATAGATTCTCTGGAAACACCATATATTTT.

This chain connects TRBV4-3 to TRBJ1-4; tentative D call: TRBD1 (6 bases). The CDR3 has 18 amino acids. Deletions cut 0 bases from V and 3 bases from J, with 17 bases between. The germline V gene has CDR1 LGHNA and CDR2 YSLEER. The DNA for the CDR3 is TGCGCCAGCAGCCAAGAAGTCGCGGGGGCTAGGGCTAATGAAAAACTGTTTTTT. This gives the protein CASSQEVAGARANEKLFF.

The gene calls are TRBV21-1 and TRBJ1-2. TRBV21-1 is annotated as a pseudogene. This CDR3 comprises 17 residues. The CDR3 is CASSNGGDNSFNYGYTF. CDR3 coding DNA: TGTGCCAGCAGCAACGGAGGGGATAACTCCTTTAACTATGGCTACACCTTC.

The chain combines TRBV18 with TRBJ1-2; 8 bases line up with TRBD1. V shed 6 bases, J shed 4 bases, and the junction held 10 bases outside the gene matches. In germline, CDR1 is KGHSH, CDR2 LQKENI. The CDR3 has 15 residues. This chain's CDR3 is CASSDGGQVGYGYTF. The CDR3 DNA reads as TGTGCCAGCTCCGACGGGGGACAGGTTGGCTATGGCTACACCTTC.

V usage is TRBV28 and J usage is TRBJ2-1, with 7 bases that match TRBD1. J was trimmed by 7 bases and V by 8 bases; bases with no gene match: 11. The CDR3 spans 14 residues. Germline CDR1 and CDR2: MDHEN and SYDVKM. The CDR3 sequence is CASSYRGGVNEQFF. The CDR3 DNA reads as TGTGCCAGCTCCTACAGGGGTGGGGTTAATGAGCAGTTCTTC.

The chain couples TRBV4-3 to TRBJ1-3; unclear D gene. This CDR3 is 16 amino acids long. Germline CDR1 reads LGHNA; CDR2 reads YSLEER. Trimming took 0 bases from V and 0 from J, leaving 9 bases between them. The CDR3 here is CASSQDQAFSGNTIYF. The CDR3 DNA is TGCGCCAGCAGCCAAGATCAGGCTTTCTCTGGAAACACCATATATTTT.